The rows below give T cell receptor beta chains drawn from one sample of a study of cytomegalovirus exposure and HLA in healthy donors. The repertoire was sequenced with immunoSEQ multiplex PCR; TCRdb's copy has only in-frame clones and lacks some. Among tens of thousands of clones, about 90% were seen once, and the ten largest hold under 8.5%. The sequencing sample was made of PBMCs. The origin of the receptors is a woman aged 25 to 45 in good health and CMV-seronegative. CDR3s include the opening cysteine and the closing phenylalanine or tryptophan. A D gene is named only where the DNA matches it firmly. Rows may omit the clone size; those that give it use once, few, many or a size class.

j_call d_call clone_size v_call cdr3_nt cdr3_aa
TRBJ2-1 TRBD2 - TRBV27 TGTGCCAGCACCCGCTACGGGACTAGCGGGAGTAGAAGATCCTACAATGAGCAGTTCTTC CASTRYGTSGSRRSYNEQFF
TRBJ1-1 - - TRBV27 TGTGCCAGCAGTTTGTCCGAGAGGACTGAAGCTTTCTTT CASSLSERTEAFF
TRBJ2-1 TRBD1 - TRBV9 TGTGCCAGCAGCGTAAATTTATGGACAGGGGCCAACAATGAGCAGTTCTTC CASSVNLWTGANNEQFF
TRBJ2-3 TRBD2 - TRBV10-2 TGCGCCAGCAGTGGGACTAGCGGGAGTACGCAGTATTTT CASSGTSGSTQYF
TRBJ2-3 - - TRBV27 TGTGCCAGCAGTTTAGTAGAACCCACAGATACGCAGTATTTT CASSLVEPTDTQYF
TRBJ2-7 TRBD1 - TRBV25-1 TGTGCCAGCAGTGGGGTGGACAGGAAGAGCTCCTACGAGCAGTACTTC CASSGVDRKSSYEQYF
TRBJ2-1 - - TRBV29-1 TGCAGCGCCGGGGATGGGGTCTTC CSAGDGVF
TRBJ1-3 - few TRBV2 TGTGCCAGCAGACTACAGGGATTCTCTGGAAACACCATATATTTT CASRLQGFSGNTIYF
TRBJ2-1 - once TRBV27 TGTGCCAGCAGTTTTAGCAGTTCCTACAATGAGCAGTTCTTC CASSFSSSYNEQFF
TRBJ1-5 - once TRBV28 TGTGCCAGCAGTTTACGTGGGGGGCAGCCCCAGCATTTT CASSLRGGQPQHF
TRBJ2-1 TRBD2 - TRBV5-1 TGCGCCAGCAGCTTCAACCGACCATCCGGGACTAGCAATGAGCAGTTCTTC CASSFNRPSGTSNEQFF
TRBJ2-1 TRBD2 - TRBV10-3 TGTGCCATCAGACGGACTAGCGGCAACTTGGAGCAGTTCTTC CAIRRTSGNLEQFF
TRBJ2-3 - - TRBV7-9 TGTGCCAGCAGCCGGGTCGAAGATACGCAGTATTTT CASSRVEDTQYF
TRBJ2-3 TRBD2 few TRBV25-1 TGTGCCAGCAGTAGGACTAGCGGGAGGGAGGGAACAGATACGCAGTATTTT CASSRTSGREGTDTQYF
TRBJ1-1 - - TRBV11-2 TGTGCCAGCAGCTTAGATATAGAGGCTTTCTTT CASSLDIEAFF
TRBJ2-6 TRBD1 few TRBV7-2 TGTGCCAGCAGCTTACGGACAGGTCCTGTGACTGGGGCCAACGTCCTGACTTTC CASSLRTGPVTGANVLTF
TRBJ2-3 - - TRBV5-1 TGCGCCAGCAGCTTGGGAGGGCGCGGCACAGATACGCAGTATTTT CASSLGGRGTDTQYF
TRBJ2-7 - - TRBV27 TGTGCCAGCAGTTTGGGGCTAGCCTACGAGCAGTACTTC CASSLGLAYEQYF
TRBJ1-2 TRBD1 - TRBV28 TGTGCCAGCAGCTCACCCGCCTGGGACAGAGGAGGCTACACCTTC CASSSPAWDRGGYTF
TRBJ1-4 TRBD1 - TRBV5-1 TGCGCCAGCAGCTTGGAGGGACAGTACAAAAAACTGTTTTTT CASSLEGQYKKLFF
TRBJ1-1 - - TRBV6-5 TGTGCCAGCTCGTCGCCCGGGACTGAAGCTTTCTTT CASSSPGTEAFF
TRBJ1-2 - few TRBV25-1 TGTGCCAGCAGTCGGGATTTCTATGGCTACACCTTC CASSRDFYGYTF
TRBJ2-3 TRBD2 - TRBV5-1 TGCGCCAGCGTGGGACTAGCGGGAGGTTTCGATACGCAGTATTTT CASVGLAGGFDTQYF
TRBJ2-2 TRBD1 once TRBV7-7 TGTGCCAGCAGCCCGAGGGACAGGGGAAACACCGGGGAGCTGTTTTTT CASSPRDRGNTGELFF
TRBJ1-5 - - TRBV10-2 TGCGCCAGCAGTGAGGGGCCGAACAATCAGCCCCAGCATTTT CASSEGPNNQPQHF
TRBJ1-2 - - TRBV6-6 TGTGCCAGCAGTTACTCGGTAACAGACTATGGCTACACCTTC CASSYSVTDYGYTF
TRBJ2-4 - - TRBV28 TGTGCCAGCAGTTTATCTTCCGGGTCCAAAAACATTCAGTACTTC CASSLSSGSKNIQYF
TRBJ2-3 TRBD2 - TRBV28 TGTGCCAGCAGTTCCCCGCTTCCGGGGGGGGCCCCTAGCACAGATACGCAGTATTTT CASSSPLPGGAPSTDTQYF
TRBJ2-1 - - TRBV7-7 TGTGCTAGCAGCTTAGGTAGTAGCTCCTACAATGAGCAGTTCTTC CASSLGSSSYNEQFF
TRBJ2-7 TRBD1 - TRBV6-5 TGTGCCAGCAGTACCCGGGGGACAGGGGGCTACGAGCAGTACTTC CASSTRGTGGYEQYF
TRBJ2-2 - - TRBV15 TGTGCCACCAGCAGGAACCGTCGGGGGGAGCTGTTTTTT CATSRNRRGELFF
TRBJ1-2 TRBD1 - TRBV28 TGTGCCAGCAGCCCTACAGGGGGCTCTGATGGCTACACCTTC CASSPTGGSDGYTF
TRBJ1-4 - - TRBV28 TGTGCCAGCAGTTTATCACAGGGCTACGAAAAACTGTTTTTT CASSLSQGYEKLFF
TRBJ2-7 TRBD2 - TRBV27 TGTGCCAGCAGTCCAAGGACTAGAGCCTACGAGCAGTACTTC CASSPRTRAYEQYF
TRBJ1-1 TRBD1 - TRBV7-2 TGTGCCAGCAGCTTATACGATAACAGGGGGGGGAACACTGAAGCTTTCTTT CASSLYDNRGGNTEAFF
TRBJ2-5 - - TRBV21-1 TGTGCCAGCGCGGAACAGGACCAAGAGACCCAGTACTTC CASAEQDQETQYF
TRBJ1-1 - once TRBV29-1 TGCAGCGTTGAATTGGGGGGTATGAACACTGAAGCTTTCTTT CSVELGGMNTEAFF
TRBJ1-4 - - TRBV10-3 TGTGCCATCAGTGAGTCGAGTACAACTAATGAAAAACTGTTTTTT CAISESSTTNEKLFF
TRBJ1-5 - - TRBV27 TGTGCCAGCAGCCCAACTCAGGGGTCAGGACAGCCCCAGCATTTT CASSPTQGSGQPQHF
TRBJ2-3 - - TRBV28 TGTGCCAGCAAATCAGGGGTAAATACGCAGTATTTT CASKSGVNTQYF
TRBJ2-7 - - TRBV11-2 TGTGCCAGCAGCTTAGGTCAAGGCGGACACCCTTCCTACGAGCAGTACTTC CASSLGQGGHPSYEQYF
TRBJ2-7 TRBD2 once TRBV10-3 TGTGCCATCGGGACTAGTAGCGAGCAGTACTTC CAIGTSSEQYF
TRBJ2-7 TRBD2 - TRBV4-1 TGCGCCAGCAGCCAGGGAGCGGGAGTGGGCTACGAGCAGTACTTC CASSQGAGVGYEQYF
TRBJ2-7 TRBD1 - TRBV10-3 TGTGCCATTGGAGGGACAGGGCGCCACGAGCAGTACTTC CAIGGTGRHEQYF
TRBJ2-7 - - TRBV29-1 TGCAGCGCTAGACAGGTTGGATACGAGCAGTACTTC CSARQVGYEQYF
TRBJ2-7 TRBD2 - TRBV4-1 TGCGCCAGCAGCCAAGTTCTGGGAGGGAGGATATACGAGCAGTACTTC CASSQVLGGRIYEQYF
TRBJ2-7 - - TRBV10-3 TGTGCCATCAGTGAACTAGTCTCGTACGAGCAGTACTTC CAISELVSYEQYF
TRBJ2-7 TRBD1 - TRBV11-3 TGCGCCAGCAGTCGTCGGGACAGCTCCTACGAGCAGTACTTC CASSRRDSSYEQYF
TRBJ2-3 - - TRBV9 TGTGCCAGCAGCGTAGACGGAGATACGCAGTATTTT CASSVDGDTQYF
TRBJ2-3 TRBD1 - TRBV5-1 TGCGCCAGCAGCTTGGTGCAGGGGGCCTGGTCTAGCACAGATACGCAGTATTTT CASSLVQGAWSSTDTQYF
TRBJ1-1 - - TRBV2 TGTGCCAGCAAGTCAGGGTTTACTGAAGCTTTCTTT CASKSGFTEAFF
TRBJ2-5 - - TRBV5-1 TGCGCCAGCAGCTTGCAAGGGGGAGAGACCCAGTACTTC CASSLQGGETQYF
TRBJ2-7 TRBD2 - TRBV5-4 TGTGCCAGCAGCCCTGGACTAGACTACGAGCAGTACTTC CASSPGLDYEQYF
TRBJ2-4 - few TRBV10-2 TGCGCCAGCTTGGAGTTAGCCAAAAACATTCAGTACTTC CASLELAKNIQYF
TRBJ2-1 - - TRBV28 TGTGCCAGCACTCGAGCGGGCTCCTACAATGAGCAGTTCTTC CASTRAGSYNEQFF
TRBJ2-1 TRBD2 - TRBV6-1 TGTGCCAGCAGTGAAGTACTAGCGGTTTCCTACAATGAGCAGTTCTTC CASSEVLAVSYNEQFF
TRBJ2-7 - - TRBV6-4 TGTGCCAGCAGTGAAAGGTCAGATAGGCGAGGCTCGGTTTGCTACGAGCAGTACTTC CASSERSDRRGSVCYEQYF
TRBJ1-3 - - TRBV7-2 TGTGCCAGCAGCCCCCTTTATCGTGGAAACACCATATATTTT CASSPLYRGNTIYF
TRBJ2-3 TRBD2 - TRBV5-6 TGTGCCAGCAGCCCCGAACTAGCGGGCTGGCCTGGGACGCAGTATTTT CASSPELAGWPGTQYF